This T cell receptor (beta chain) was profiled in a study of identifying expanded T cells in peripheral blood. Study findings and constraints: Differentially abundant clones: roughly 1.2 between replicates, approximately 15 at 2 to 3 weeks, approximately 18 at four. Across healthy donors, higher total template counts meant significantly greater approximately 2-week count variance.

The CDR3 has 12 amino acids. Germline V gene sequence: CDR1 SGHDT, CDR2 YYEEEE. The V and J ends lost 4 bases and 10 bases respectively, with 14 bases between them. No infections or other immune events were documented during collection. Sequencing used immunoSEQ multiplex PCR; TCRdb keeps in-frame clones, though not all of them. The repertoire holds 80,000 to 90,000 clones, with around nine tenths as singletons. On this clone: Its antigen remains unidentified.

The clonotype comes from a person aged 18-70 years in good health. The sequenced sample was blood. The V call is TRBV5-6, the J call TRBJ1-1, with D maybe TRBD1 (5 bases). This chain's CDR3 is CASSVGRDRAFF. CDR3 nucleotide sequence: TGTGCCAGCAGCGTTGGCAGGGATCGAGCTTTCTTT.